Sequencing of this TCR beta chain was carried out in a study of cytomegalovirus exposure and HLA in healthy donors. Both 60 Vbeta primers and 13 Jbeta primers went into the PCR. Method: immunoSEQ multiplex PCR; TCRdb's copy keeps in-frame clones and lacks some. The table lists under 100,000 clones, just under 70% of them singletons. This clone was counted only a few times. Its antigen is unknown. Germline CDR1 and CDR2: SGHAT and FQNNGV. The CDR3 length is 15 residues. V was pared by 4 bases and J by 5 bases, with 14 bases between. The study's findings and limits: Usually a TCR sequence was rare, but some public TCRs were found in many donors. According to a later analysis, donors in an Asian-associated ancestry cluster reportedly had fewer N-insertions than the 666-donor mean. A later analysis appeared to link common viral pathogens to several of the most significant clusters.

The receptor was derived from a woman in her forties or fifties in good health and CMV-seropositive. This chain joins TRBV11-2 and TRBJ2-2; D uncertain. Sequencing was carried out using PBMCs. In DNA form, the CDR3 reads TGTGCCAGCAGCTCCCATTCTGCTAGGACCGGGGAGCTGTTTTTT. This sequence encodes CASSSHSARTGELFF.